What follows is one T cell receptor beta chain and its context. There is no known antigen for this receptor. No base qualities exist here, and no much larger clone lies one base off it. According to the germline V gene, CDR1 reads SGHTA and CDR2 reads FQGNSA. The CDR3 has 16 amino acids, counting the end cysteine and phenylalanine. The only DNA kept is the CDR3, 48 bases in frame from the first base. Germline trimming amounts to 1 base on V and 4 bases on J, with 9 as the count of junction bases outside the gene matches. This entry is derived from a study of blood T cell repertoires in COVID-19 (dated by TCRdb to the early 2020s). About the full investigation: The collaborator samples originated in the United States, Italy and Spain and spanned the acute and convalescent phases of COVID-19. The prospective study material was composed of cDNA or gDNA derived from T cells, B-cell-depleted T cells, or PBMCs. The sample metadata nearly always contained a de-identified subject ID, COVID-19 status, age in years and sex. Samples came from the ongoing ImmuneRACE study (first 160 participants) plus 1,254 subjects from 6 global collaborators. Where available, HLA class I and class II types were taken from metadata supplied by the sample provider and were not determined by assay-based typing. Subjects who had been exposed to COVID-19, were actively infected with it, or had recovered from it provided the deeply sampled blood TCRbeta repertoires that made up the dataset. A freely available public database, intended as a resource for researchers studying the immune response to SARS-CoV-2, is where the repertoires were released. The paper's findings and limits, for the study overall: The quantity of clinical and demographic metadata differed by source and by participant and was supplied without curation.

Each collaborating institution followed its own protocols to collect whole blood in K2EDTA tubes. For TCRbeta analysis, collaborators shipped samples as frozen whole blood, isolated PBMCs, or DNA extracted from either of those sample types. TCRbeta CDR3 regions were amplified from genomic DNA by means of the immunoSEQ Assay, a bias-controlled multiplex PCR. Turning to the authors' computational methods: The number of nucleated cells in each sample was estimated by amplification of reference gene primers within the assay. To quantify the absolute abundance of each unique TCRbeta CDR3 rearrangement, sequence reads were collapsed and filtered. For each sample, productive Simpson clonality was calculated by taking the square root of Simpson's diversity index across productive rearrangements. TCRdb re-hosts the immuneACCESS table, in-frame sequences only. Its copies lack some clones; in the studies checked, an unresolved V gene accounts for under half of them, and the cause for the rest is not known. V and J calls plus clone size are reproduced from that table; the DNA served to infer D and trimming. This sample comprises about 140,000 clones, more than 80% of them detected only once. The ten largest make up about 5% of the sample.

The specimen sequenced was peripheral blood. The V and J segments used are TRBV7-2 and TRBJ2-7; 8 nucleotides in the junction match TRBD2. The sequence was obtained from a human donor in a cohort sampled during active COVID-19. The nucleotide sequence reads as follows: TGTGCCAGCAGCTTAGGGAGCGGGGGTCGGTTATACGAGCAGTACTTC. Its product reads: CASSLGSGGRLYEQYF.